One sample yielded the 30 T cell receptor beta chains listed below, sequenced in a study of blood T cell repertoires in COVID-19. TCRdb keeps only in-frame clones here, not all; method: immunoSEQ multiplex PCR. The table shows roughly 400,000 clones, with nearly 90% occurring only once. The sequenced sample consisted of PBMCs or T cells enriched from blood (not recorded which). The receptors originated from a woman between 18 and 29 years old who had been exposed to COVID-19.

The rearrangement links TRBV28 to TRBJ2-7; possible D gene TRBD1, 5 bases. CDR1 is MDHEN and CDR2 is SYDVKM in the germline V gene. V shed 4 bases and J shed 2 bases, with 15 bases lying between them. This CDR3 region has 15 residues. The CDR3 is CASSSDNPITYEQYF. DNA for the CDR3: TGTGCCAGCAGTTCGGACAATCCGATTACCTACGAGCAGTACTTC.

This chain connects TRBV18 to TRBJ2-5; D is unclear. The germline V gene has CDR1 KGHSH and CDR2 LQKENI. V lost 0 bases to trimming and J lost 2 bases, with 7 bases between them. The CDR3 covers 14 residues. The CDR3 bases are TGTGCCAGCTCACCACCGAGCCTTCAAGAGACCCAGTACTTC. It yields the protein CASSPPSLQETQYF.

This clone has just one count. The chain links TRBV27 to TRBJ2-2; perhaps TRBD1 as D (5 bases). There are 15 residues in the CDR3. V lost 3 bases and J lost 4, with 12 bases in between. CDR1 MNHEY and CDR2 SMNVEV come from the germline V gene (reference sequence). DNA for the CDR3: TGTGCCAGCAGTTTCACAGGATACTTCACCGGGGAGCTGTTTTTT. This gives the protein CASSFTGYFTGELFF.

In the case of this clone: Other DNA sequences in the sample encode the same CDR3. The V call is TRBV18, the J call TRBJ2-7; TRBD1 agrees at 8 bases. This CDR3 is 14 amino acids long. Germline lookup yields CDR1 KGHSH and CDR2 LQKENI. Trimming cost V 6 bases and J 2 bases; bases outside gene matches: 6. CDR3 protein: CASSPTGVTYEQYF. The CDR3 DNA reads TGTGCCAGCTCCCCGACAGGGGTCACCTACGAGCAGTACTTC. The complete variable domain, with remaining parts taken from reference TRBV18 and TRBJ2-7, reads NAGVMQNPRHLVRRRGQEARLRCSPMKGHSHVYWYRQLPEEGLKFMVYLQKENIIDESGMPKERFSAEFPKEGPSILRIQQVVRGDSAAYFCASSPTGVTYEQYFGPGTRLTVT.

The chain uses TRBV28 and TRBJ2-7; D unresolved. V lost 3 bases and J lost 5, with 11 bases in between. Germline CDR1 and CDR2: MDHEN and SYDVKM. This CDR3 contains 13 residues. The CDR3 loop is CASSFSKENEQYF. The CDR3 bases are TGTGCCAGCAGTTTCTCAAAAGAGAACGAGCAGTACTTC.

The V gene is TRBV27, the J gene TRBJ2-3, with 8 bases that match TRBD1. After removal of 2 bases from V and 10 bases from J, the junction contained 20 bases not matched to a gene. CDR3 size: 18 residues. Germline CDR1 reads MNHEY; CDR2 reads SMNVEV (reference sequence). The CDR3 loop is CASSLKWRAGGGGHPQYF. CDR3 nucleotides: TGTGCCAGCAGTTTAAAATGGCGGGCAGGGGGCGGAGGTCACCCGCAGTATTTT.

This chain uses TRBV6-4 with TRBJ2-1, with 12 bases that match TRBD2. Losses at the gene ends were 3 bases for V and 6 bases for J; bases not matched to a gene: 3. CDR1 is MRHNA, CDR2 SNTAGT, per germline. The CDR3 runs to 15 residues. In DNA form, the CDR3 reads TGTGCCAGCAGTGATGGACTAGCGGGACCCAATGAGCAGTTCTTC. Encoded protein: CASSDGLAGPNEQFF.

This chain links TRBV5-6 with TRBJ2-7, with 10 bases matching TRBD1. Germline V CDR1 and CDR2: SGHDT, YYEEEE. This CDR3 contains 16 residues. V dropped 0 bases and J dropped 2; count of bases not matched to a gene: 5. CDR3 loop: CASSLGTGTGAYEQYF. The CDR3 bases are TGTGCCAGCAGCTTGGGAACCGGGACAGGGGCCTACGAGCAGTACTTC.

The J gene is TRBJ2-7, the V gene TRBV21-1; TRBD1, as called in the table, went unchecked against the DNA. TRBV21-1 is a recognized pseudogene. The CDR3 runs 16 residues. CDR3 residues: CASSKAGTGLSYEQYF. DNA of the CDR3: TGTGCCAGCAGCAAAGCAGGGACAGGGCTATCCTACGAGCAGTACTTC.

The CDR3 loop is CASSIDTGEVREQYF. As DNA, the CDR3 is TGTGCCAGTAGTATAGACACGGGAGAGGTGAGGGAGCAGTACTTC. V gene TRBV19 combines with J gene TRBJ2-7, with D perhaps matching TRBD2 (6 bases). CDR1 is LNHDA, CDR2 SQIVND, per germline (reference sequence). V lost 0 bases and J 7 bases, leaving 16 bases between the germline ends. This CDR3 has 15 residues.

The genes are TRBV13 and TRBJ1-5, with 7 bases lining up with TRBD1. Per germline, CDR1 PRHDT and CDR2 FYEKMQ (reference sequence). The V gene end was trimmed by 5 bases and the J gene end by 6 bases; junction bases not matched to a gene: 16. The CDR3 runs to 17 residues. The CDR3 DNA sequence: TGTGCCAGCAGCCTCTACACGTACAGGGGCCGCCGTCAGCCCCAGCATTTT. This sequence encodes CASSLYTYRGRRQPQHF.

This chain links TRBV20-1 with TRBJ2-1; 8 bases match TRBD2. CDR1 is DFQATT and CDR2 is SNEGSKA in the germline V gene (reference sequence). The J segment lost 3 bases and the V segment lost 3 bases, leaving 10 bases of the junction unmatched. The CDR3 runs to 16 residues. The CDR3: CSASRSAGGVYNEQFF. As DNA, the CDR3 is TGCAGTGCTAGTAGGTCCGCGGGGGGAGTCTACAATGAGCAGTTCTTC.

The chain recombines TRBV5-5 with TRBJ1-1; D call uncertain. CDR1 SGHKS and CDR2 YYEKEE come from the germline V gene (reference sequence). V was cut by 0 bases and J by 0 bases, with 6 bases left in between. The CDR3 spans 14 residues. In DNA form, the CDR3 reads TGTGCCAGCAGCTTGGTCAGGATGAACACTGAAGCTTTCTTT. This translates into CASSLVRMNTEAFF.

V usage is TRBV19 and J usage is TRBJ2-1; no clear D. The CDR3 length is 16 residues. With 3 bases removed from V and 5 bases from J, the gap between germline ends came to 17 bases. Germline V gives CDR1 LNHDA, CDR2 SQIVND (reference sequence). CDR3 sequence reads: CASSILSTFPNNEQFF. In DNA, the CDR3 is TGTGCCAGTAGTATTCTTAGCACTTTCCCGAACAATGAGCAGTTCTTC. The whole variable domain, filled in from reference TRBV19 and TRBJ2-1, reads DGGITQSPKYLFRKEGQNVTLSCEQNLNHDAMYWYRQDPGQGLRLIYYSQIVNDFQKGDIAEGYSVSREKKESFPLTVTSAQKNPTAFYLCASSILSTFPNNEQFFGPGTRLTVL.

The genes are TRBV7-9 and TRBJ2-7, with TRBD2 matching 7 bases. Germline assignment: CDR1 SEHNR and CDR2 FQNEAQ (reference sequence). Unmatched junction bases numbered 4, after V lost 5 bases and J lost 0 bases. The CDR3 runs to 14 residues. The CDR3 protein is CASSPRTSSYEQYF. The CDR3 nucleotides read TGTGCCAGCAGCCCCCGGACTAGCTCCTACGAGCAGTACTTC.

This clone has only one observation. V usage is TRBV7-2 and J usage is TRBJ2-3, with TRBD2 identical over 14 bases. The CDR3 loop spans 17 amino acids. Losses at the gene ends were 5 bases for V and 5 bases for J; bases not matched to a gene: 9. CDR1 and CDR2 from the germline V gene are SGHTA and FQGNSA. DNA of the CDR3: TGTGCCAGCAGCCCGCCGGGACTAGCGGGAGTCGTAGATACGCAGTATTTT. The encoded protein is CASSPPGLAGVVDTQYF.

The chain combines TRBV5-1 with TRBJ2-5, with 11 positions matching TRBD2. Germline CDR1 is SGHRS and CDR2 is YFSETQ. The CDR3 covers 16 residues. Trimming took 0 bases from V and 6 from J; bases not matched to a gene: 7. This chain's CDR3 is CASSLEVLAGVQTQYF. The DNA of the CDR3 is TGCGCCAGCAGCTTGGAAGTACTAGCGGGGGTCCAGACCCAGTACTTC.

Here the CDR3 reads CASSPPTLTGELFF. The CDR3 region has the DNA TGTGCCAGCAGCCCTCCCACGCTAACCGGGGAGCTGTTTTTT. The chain uses TRBV7-9 and TRBJ2-2; D gene ambiguous. CDR3 length: 14 amino acids. Per germline, CDR1 SEHNR and CDR2 FQNEAQ (reference sequence). The V gene lost 5 bases and the J gene lost 5 bases, with 12 bases spanning the gap.

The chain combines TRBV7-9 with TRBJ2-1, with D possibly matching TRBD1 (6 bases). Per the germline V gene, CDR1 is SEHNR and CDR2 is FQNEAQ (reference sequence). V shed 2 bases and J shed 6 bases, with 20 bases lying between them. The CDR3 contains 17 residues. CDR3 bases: TGTGCCAGCAGCTTATTTTCCAGGGGAAAGTATGGCAATGAGCAGTTCTTC. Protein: CASSLFSRGKYGNEQFF. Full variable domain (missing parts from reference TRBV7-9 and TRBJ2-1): DTGVSQNPRHKITKRGQNVTFRCDPISEHNRLYWYRQTLGQGPEFLTYFQNEAQLEKSRLLSDRFSAERPKGSFSTLEIQRTEQGDSAMYLCASSLFSRGKYGNEQFFGPGTRLTVL.

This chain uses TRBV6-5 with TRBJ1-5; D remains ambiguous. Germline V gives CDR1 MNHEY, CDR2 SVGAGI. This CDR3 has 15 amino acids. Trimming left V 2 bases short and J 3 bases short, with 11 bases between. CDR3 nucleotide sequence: TGTGCCAGCAGTTACGGCCCACCTTACAATCAGCCCCAGCATTTT. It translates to CASSYGPPYNQPQHF.

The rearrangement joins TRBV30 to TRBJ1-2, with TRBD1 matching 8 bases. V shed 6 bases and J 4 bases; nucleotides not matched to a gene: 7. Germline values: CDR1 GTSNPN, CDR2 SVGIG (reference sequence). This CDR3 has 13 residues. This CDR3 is CACRDRRFYGYTF. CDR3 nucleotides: TGTGCCTGCCGGGACAGGCGGTTCTATGGCTACACCTTC.

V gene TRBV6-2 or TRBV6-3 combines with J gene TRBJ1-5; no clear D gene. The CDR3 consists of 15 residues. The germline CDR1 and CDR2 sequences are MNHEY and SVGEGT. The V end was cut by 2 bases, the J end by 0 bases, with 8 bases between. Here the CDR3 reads CASSYEGYSNQPQHF. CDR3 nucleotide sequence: TGTGCCAGCAGTTACGAGGGTTATAGCAATCAGCCCCAGCATTTT.

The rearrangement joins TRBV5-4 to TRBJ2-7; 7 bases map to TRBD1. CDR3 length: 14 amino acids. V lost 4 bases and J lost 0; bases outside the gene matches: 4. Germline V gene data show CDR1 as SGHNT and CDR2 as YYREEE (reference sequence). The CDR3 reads CASSPGQSSYEQYF. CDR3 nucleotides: TGTGCCAGCAGCCCGGGACAGAGCTCCTACGAGCAGTACTTC.

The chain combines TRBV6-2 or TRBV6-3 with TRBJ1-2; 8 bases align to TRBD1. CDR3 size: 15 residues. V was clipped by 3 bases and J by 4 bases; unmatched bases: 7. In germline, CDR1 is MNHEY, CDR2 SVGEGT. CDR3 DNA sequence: TGTGCCAGCAGTTATACCGGACAGGGACCCTATGGCTACACCTTC. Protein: CASSYTGQGPYGYTF.

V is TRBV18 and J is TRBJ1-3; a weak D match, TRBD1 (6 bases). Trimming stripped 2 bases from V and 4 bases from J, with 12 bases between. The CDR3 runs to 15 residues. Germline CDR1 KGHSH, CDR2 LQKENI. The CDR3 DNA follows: TGTGCCAGCTCACCAATAGGGGGATCCGGAAACACCATATATTTT. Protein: CASSPIGGSGNTIYF.

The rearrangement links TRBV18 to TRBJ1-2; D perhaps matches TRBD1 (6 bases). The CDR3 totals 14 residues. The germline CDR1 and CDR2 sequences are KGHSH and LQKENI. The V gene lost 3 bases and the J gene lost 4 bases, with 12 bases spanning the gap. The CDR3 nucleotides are TGTGCCAGCTCACCGGCACAGGGAGTCTATGGCTACACCTTC. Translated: CASSPAQGVYGYTF.

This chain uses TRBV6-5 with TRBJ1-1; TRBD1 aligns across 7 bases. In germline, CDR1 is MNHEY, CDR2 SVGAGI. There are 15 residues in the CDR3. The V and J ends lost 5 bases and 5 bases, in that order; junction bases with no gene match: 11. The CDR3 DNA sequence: TGTGCCAGCAGTAACACAGGGGTTGACTATACTGAAGCTTTCTTT. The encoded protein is CASSNTGVDYTEAFF.

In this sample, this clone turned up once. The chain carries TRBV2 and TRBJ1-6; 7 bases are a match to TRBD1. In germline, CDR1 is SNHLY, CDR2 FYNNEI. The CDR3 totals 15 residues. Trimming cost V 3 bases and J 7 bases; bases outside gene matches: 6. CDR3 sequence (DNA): TGTGCCAGCAGTGACATGGGGACAGTAAATTCACCCCTCCACTTT. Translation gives CASSDMGTVNSPLHF.

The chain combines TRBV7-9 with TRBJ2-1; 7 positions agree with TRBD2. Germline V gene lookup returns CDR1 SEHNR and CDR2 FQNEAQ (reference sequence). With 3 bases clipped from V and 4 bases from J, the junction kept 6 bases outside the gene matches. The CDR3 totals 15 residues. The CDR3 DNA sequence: TGTGCCAGCAGCTTGGCCGGGAGGCAATACAATGAGCAGTTCTTC. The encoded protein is CASSLAGRQYNEQFF.

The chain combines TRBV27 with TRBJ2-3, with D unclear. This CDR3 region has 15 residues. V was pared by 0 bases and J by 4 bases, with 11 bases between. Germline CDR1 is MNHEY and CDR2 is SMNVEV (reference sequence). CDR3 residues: CASSLSTIAPDTQYF. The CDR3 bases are TGTGCCAGCAGTTTATCCACTATAGCCCCAGATACGCAGTATTTT.